This TCR beta chain derives from a study of early T cells in non-severe SARS-CoV-2 infection. TCRdb itself ran the 5' RACE reads through MiXCR, one entry per CDR3 protein. There are 85,000 to 100,000 distinct CDR3 sequences in the sample; approximately 11% occur only once, and approximately 4.5% lies in the top ten. The germline V and J ends were trimmed by 2 bases and 3 bases, with 14 bases remaining between them. The CDR3 is 15 residues long. Germline CDR1 WSHSY, CDR2 SAAADI. The table lists this clonotype with a few counts. The receptor was derived from an adult who was a healthcare worker with PCR-confirmed SARS-CoV-2 infection or an uninfected control (not recorded which). The input for sequencing was whole blood, taken at baseline. The rearrangement joins TRBV10-2 to TRBJ2-7; possible D gene TRBD2, 6 bases. For the CDR3, the DNA is TGCGCCAGCAGTGAGATTCCAAGCGGGCTCTACGAGCAGTACTTC. It encodes CASSEIPSGLYEQYF.